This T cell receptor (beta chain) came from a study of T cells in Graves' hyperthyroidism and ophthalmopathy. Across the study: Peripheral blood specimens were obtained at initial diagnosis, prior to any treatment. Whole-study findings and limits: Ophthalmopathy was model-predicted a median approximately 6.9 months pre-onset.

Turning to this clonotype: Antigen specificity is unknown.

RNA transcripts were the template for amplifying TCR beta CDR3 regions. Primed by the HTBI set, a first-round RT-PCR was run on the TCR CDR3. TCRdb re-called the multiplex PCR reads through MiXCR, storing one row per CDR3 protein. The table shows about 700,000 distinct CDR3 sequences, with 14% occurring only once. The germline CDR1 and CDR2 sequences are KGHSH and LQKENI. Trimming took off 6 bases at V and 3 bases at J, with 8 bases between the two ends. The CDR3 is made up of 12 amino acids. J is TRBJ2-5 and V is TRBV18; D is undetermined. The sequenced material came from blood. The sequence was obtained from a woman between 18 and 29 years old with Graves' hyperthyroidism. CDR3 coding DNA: TGTGCCAGCTCGCGTTCGAAAGAGACCCAGTACTTC. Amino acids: CASSRSKETQYF.